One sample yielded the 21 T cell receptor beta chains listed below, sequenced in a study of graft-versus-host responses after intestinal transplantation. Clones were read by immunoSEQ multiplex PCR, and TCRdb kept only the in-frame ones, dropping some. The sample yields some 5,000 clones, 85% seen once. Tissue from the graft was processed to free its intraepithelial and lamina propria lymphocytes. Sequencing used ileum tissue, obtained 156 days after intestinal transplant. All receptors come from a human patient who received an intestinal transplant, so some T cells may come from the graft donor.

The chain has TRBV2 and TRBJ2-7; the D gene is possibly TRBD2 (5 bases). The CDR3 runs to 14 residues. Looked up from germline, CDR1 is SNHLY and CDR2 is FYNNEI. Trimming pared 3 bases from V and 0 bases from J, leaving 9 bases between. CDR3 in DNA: TGTGCCAGCAGTGATAGCGTCCCCTCCTACGAGCAGTACTTC. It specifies CASSDSVPSYEQYF.

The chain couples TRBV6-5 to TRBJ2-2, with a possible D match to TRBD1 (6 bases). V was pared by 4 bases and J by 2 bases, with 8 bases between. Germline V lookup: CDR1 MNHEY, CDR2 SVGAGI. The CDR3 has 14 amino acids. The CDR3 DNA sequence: TGTGCCAGCAGTTCAGGGGCTAACACCGGGGAGCTGTTTTTT. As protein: CASSSGANTGELFF.

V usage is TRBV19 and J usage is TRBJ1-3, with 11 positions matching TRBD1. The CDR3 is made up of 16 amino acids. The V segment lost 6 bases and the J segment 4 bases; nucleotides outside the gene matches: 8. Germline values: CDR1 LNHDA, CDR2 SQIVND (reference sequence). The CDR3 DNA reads TGTGCCAGTAGCCAACCGGGACAGGGGGTCGGAAACACCATATATTTT. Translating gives CASSQPGQGVGNTIYF.

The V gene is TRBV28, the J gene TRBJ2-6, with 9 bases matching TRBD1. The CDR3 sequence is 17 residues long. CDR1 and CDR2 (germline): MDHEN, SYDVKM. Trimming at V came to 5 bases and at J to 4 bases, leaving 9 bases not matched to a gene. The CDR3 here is CASSPRQGVRGANVLTF. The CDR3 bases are TGTGCCAGCAGTCCCCGACAGGGGGTGCGGGGGGCCAACGTCCTGACTTTC.

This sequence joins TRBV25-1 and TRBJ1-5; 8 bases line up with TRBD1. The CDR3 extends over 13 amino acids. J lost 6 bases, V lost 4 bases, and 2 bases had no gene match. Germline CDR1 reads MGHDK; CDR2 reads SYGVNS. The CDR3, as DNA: TGTGCCAGCAGTGGACAGGGGTTTCAGCCCCAGCATTTT. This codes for CASSGQGFQPQHF.

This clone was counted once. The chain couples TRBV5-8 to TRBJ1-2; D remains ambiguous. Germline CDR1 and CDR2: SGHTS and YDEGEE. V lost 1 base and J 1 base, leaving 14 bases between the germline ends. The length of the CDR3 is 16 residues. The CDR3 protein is CASSLSQAAYNYGYTF. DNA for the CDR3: TGTGCCAGCAGCTTGTCTCAGGCGGCCTATAACTATGGCTACACCTTC.

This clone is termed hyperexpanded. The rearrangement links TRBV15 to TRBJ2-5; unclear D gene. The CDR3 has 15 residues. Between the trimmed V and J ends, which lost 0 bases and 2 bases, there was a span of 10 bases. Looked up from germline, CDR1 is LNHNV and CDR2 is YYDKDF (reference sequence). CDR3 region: CATSRDPSTQETQYF. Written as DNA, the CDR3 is TGTGCCACCAGCAGAGATCCCTCTACTCAAGAGACCCAGTACTTC. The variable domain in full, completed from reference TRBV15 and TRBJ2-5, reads DAMVIQNPRYQVTQFGKPVTLSCSQTLNHNVMYWYQQKSSQAPKLLFHYYDKDFNNEADTPDNFQSRRPNTSFCFLDIRSPGLGDTAMYLCATSRDPSTQETQYFGPGTRLLVL.

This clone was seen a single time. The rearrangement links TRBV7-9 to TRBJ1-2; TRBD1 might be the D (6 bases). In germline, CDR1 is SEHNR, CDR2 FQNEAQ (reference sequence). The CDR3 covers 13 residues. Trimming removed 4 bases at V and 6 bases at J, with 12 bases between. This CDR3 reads CASSSTGYDGYTF. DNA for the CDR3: TGTGCCAGCAGCTCAACAGGGTATGATGGCTACACCTTC.

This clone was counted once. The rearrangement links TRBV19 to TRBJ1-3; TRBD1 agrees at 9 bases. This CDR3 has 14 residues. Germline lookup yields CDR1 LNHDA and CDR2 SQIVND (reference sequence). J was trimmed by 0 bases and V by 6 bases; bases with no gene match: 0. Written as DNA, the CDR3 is TGTGCCAGTAGGACAGGGGGCTCTGGAAACACCATATATTTT. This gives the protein CASRTGGSGNTIYF.

The CDR3 DNA reads TGCAGCGTTGAACGTGAGACCCAGTACTTC. Residues: CSVERETQYF. V and J are TRBV29-1 and TRBJ2-5; D gene unclear. This CDR3 has 10 residues. From germline, CDR1 is SQVTM and CDR2 ANQGSEA. The V end lost 2 bases, the J end lost 5 bases, and 3 bases lay between the germline ends.

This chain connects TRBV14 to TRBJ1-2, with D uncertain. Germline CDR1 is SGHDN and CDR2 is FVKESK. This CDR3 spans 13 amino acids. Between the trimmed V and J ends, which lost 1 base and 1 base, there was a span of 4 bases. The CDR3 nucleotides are TGTGCCAGCAGCCAAGGGGTTAACTATGGCTACACCTTC. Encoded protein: CASSQGVNYGYTF.

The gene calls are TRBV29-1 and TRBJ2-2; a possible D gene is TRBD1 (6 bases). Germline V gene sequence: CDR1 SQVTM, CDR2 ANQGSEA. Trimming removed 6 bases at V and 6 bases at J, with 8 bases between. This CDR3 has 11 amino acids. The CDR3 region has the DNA TGCAGCGTACAGGGTCCCGGGGAGCTGTTTTTT. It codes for CSVQGPGELFF.

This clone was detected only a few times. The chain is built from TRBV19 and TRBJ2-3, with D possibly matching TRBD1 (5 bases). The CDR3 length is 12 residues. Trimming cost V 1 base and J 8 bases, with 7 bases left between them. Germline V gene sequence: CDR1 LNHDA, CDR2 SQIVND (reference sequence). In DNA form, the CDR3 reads TGTGCCAGTAGTATAGGCCAGGGTACGCAGTATTTT. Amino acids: CASSIGQGTQYF.

Here the CDR3 reads CASSLEWTLDTQYF. CDR3 in DNA: TGTGCCAGCAGCTTAGAGTGGACACTTGATACGCAGTATTTT. The chain combines TRBV11-2 with TRBJ2-3, with a tentative D call TRBD1 (5 bases). There are 14 residues in the CDR3. Germline-derived CDR1 and CDR2 are SGHAT and FQNNGV. The V gene lost 0 bases and the J gene lost 6 bases, with 10 bases spanning the gap. The full variable domain, rest sourced from reference TRBV11-2 and TRBJ2-3, is EAGVAQSPRYKIIEKRQSVAFWCNPISGHATLYWYQQILGQGPKLLIQFQNNGVVDDSQLPKDRFSAERLKGVDSTLKIQPAKLEDSAVYLCASSLEWTLDTQYFGPGTRLTVL.

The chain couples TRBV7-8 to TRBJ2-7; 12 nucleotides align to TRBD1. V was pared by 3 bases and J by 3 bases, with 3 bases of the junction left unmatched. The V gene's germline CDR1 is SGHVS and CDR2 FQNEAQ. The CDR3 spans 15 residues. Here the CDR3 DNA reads TGTGCCAGCAGCTTGGGGACAGGGGGCTTCTACGAGCAGTACTTC. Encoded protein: CASSLGTGGFYEQYF.

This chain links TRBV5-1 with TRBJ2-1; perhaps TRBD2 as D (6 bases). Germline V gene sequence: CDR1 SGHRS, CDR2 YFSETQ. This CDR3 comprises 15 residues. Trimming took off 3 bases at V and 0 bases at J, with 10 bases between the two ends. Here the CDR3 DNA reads TGCGCCAGCAGCTGGGACTTGAACTCCTACAATGAGCAGTTCTTC. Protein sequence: CASSWDLNSYNEQFF.

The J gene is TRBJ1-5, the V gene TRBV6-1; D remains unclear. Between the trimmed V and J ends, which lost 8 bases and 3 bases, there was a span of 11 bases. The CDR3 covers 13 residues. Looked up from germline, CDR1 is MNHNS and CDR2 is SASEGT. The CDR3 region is CASQRSFNQPQHF. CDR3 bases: TGTGCCAGCCAGAGATCATTCAATCAGCCCCAGCATTTT.

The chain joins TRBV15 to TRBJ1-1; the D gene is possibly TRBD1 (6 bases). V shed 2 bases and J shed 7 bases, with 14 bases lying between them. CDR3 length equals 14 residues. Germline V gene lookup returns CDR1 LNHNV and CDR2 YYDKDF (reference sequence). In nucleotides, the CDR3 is TGTGCCACCAGCAGATTGTCGGGGGGCAGTGAAGCTTTCTTT. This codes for CATSRLSGGSEAFF.

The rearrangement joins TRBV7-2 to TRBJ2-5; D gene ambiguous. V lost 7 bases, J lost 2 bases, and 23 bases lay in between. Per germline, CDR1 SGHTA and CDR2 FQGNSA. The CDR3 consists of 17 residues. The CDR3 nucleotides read TGTGCCAGCACCCAACTCAGAACGAAACTTCAACAAGAGACCCAGTACTTC. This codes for CASTQLRTKLQQETQYF.

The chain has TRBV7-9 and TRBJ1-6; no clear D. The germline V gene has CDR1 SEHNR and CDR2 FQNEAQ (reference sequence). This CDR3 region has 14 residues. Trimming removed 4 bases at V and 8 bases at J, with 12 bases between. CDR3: CASSYRALDSPLHF. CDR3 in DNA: TGTGCCAGCAGCTACCGGGCCCTCGATTCACCCCTCCACTTT.

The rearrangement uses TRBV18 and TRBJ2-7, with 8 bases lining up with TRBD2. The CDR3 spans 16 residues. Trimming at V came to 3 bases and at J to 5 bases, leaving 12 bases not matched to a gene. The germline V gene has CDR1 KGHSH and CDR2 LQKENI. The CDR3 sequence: CASSPLPGTRDNEQYF. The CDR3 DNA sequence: TGTGCCAGCTCACCCTTACCCGGGACTAGAGATAACGAGCAGTACTTC.